The 14 T cell receptor beta chains presented below share a single source sample, sequenced in a study of ipilimumab plus nivolumab after autologous stem cell transplantation. Assay used: immunoSEQ multiplex PCR; TCRdb lists only in-frame clones, some missing. There are tens of thousands of clones in the sample; roughly four fifths occur only once, and around 23% lies in the top ten. Specimen: PBMCs, collected in a trial of ipilimumab plus nivolumab as post-transplant consolidation. The source is a male donor with diffuse large B-cell lymphoma.

The V and J genes are TRBV4-2 and TRBJ2-5, with D perhaps TRBD1 (5 bases). Trimming removed 0 bases at V and 3 bases at J, with 8 bases between. Germline loops: CDR1 LGHNA, CDR2 YNFKEQ. The CDR3 is 14 amino acids. CDR3 region: CASSQEQAKETQYF. As DNA, the CDR3 is TGTGCCAGCAGCCAAGAACAGGCTAAAGAGACCCAGTACTTC.

Turning to this clone: Other DNA sequences of this sample code for an identical CDR3. The chain recombines TRBV7-3 with TRBJ2-3; D remains ambiguous. Germline V lookup: CDR1 SGHTA, CDR2 FQGTGA. This CDR3 is 14 amino acids long. V dropped 5 bases and J dropped 0 bases, with 9 bases sitting between them. CDR3: CASSPRSSTDTQYF. CDR3 DNA sequence: TGTGCCAGCAGCCCCAGGAGTAGCACAGATACGCAGTATTTT. Filled out from reference TRBV7-3 and TRBJ2-3, the complete variable domain reads GAGVSQTPSNKVTEKGKYVELRCDPISGHTALYWYRQSLGQGPEFLIYFQGTGAADDSGLPNDRFFAVRPEGSVSTLKIQRTERGDSAVYLCASSPRSSTDTQYFGPGTRLTVL.

The chain links TRBV6-4 to TRBJ2-3; TRBD1 might be the D (5 bases). The germline V and J ends were trimmed by 4 bases and 3 bases, with 14 bases remaining between them. CDR3 size: 15 residues. Germline V CDR1 and CDR2: MRHNA, SNTAGT. CDR3 in DNA: TGTGCCAGCAGTGCCTCAGCAGGGCTTACAGATACGCAGTATTTT. It specifies CASSASAGLTDTQYF.

The chain has TRBV7-2 and TRBJ1-2, with D perhaps TRBD1 (5 bases). The CDR3 extends over 16 amino acids. V was trimmed by 5 bases and J by 4 bases, leaving 20 bases between them. The germline gives CDR1 SGHTA, CDR2 FQGNSA. CDR3 coding DNA: TGTGCCAGCAGCCCCTCCGGGGGGGTAATGAGCTATGGCTACACCTTC. It encodes CASSPSGGVMSYGYTF.

V gene TRBV9 combines with J gene TRBJ2-3; possibly TRBD2 for D (5 bases). Germline V CDR1 and CDR2: SGDLS, YYNGEE. V lost 0 bases, J lost 2 bases, and 16 bases lay in between. The CDR3 totals 17 residues. The CDR3: CASSVGQARTYTDTQYF. The CDR3 coding sequence is TGTGCCAGCAGCGTAGGCCAGGCCAGGACTTACACAGATACGCAGTATTTT. The full variable domain, with the rest looked up from reference TRBV9 and TRBJ2-3, is DSGVTQTPKHLITATGQRVTLRCSPRSGDLSVYWYQQSLDQGLQFLIQYYNGEERAKGNILERFSAQQFPDLHSELNLSSLELGDSALYFCASSVGQARTYTDTQYFGPGTRLTVL.

The chain carries TRBV11-2 and TRBJ2-3; D ambiguous. This CDR3 has 15 amino acids. Trimming shortened V by 5 bases and J by 2 bases, and 14 bases separated the two germline ends. The germline gives CDR1 SGHAT, CDR2 FQNNGV. The CDR3 DNA reads TGTGCCAGCAGCCTACCGGGCAGCTTCACAGATACGCAGTATTTT. It is translated as CASSLPGSFTDTQYF.

The chain links TRBV15 to TRBJ2-7; TRBD2 matches 11 bases. The CDR3 length is 16 residues. V shed 1 base and J 2 bases; nucleotides not matched to a gene: 4. Germline-derived CDR1 and CDR2 are LNHNV and YYDKDF (reference sequence). In DNA, the CDR3 is TGTGCCACCAGCAGAGGTGCTAGCGGGGGGACCTACGAGCAGTACTTC. It is translated as CATSRGASGGTYEQYF.

The chain is built from TRBV5-1 and TRBJ2-1; D is perhaps TRBD2 (5 bases). This CDR3 spans 13 amino acids. Trimming took 4 bases from V and 5 from J, leaving 10 bases between them. Germline values: CDR1 SGHRS, CDR2 YFSETQ. The CDR3 region has the DNA TGCGCCAGCAGCCCCGGGGTTGACAATGAGCAGTTCTTC. It yields the protein CASSPGVDNEQFF.

The V and J genes are TRBV18 and TRBJ1-5; tentatively, D is TRBD1 (6 bases). Per the germline V gene, CDR1 is KGHSH and CDR2 is LQKENI. Trimming shortened V by 3 bases and J by 0 bases, and 15 bases separated the two germline ends. The CDR3 is 17 amino acids. The CDR3 sequence: CASSPSGGQFSNQPQHF. CDR3 DNA: TGTGCCAGCTCACCGTCGGGTGGACAGTTTAGCAATCAGCCCCAGCATTTT.

The chain joins TRBV5-1 to TRBJ2-7; 10 nucleotides align to TRBD2. Losses at the gene ends were 6 bases for V and 1 base for J; bases not matched to a gene: 1. The length of the CDR3 is 13 residues. CDR1 and CDR2 from the germline V gene are SGHRS and YFSETQ. The chain's CDR3 is CASMGLASYEQYF. The CDR3 nucleotides are TGCGCCAGCATGGGACTAGCGTCCTACGAGCAGTACTTC.

CDR3 coding DNA: TGTGCCACCAGCGACCAAGAGACCCAGTACTTC. Amino acid sequence: CATSDQETQYF. The rearrangement joins TRBV15 to TRBJ2-5; unclear D gene. This CDR3 is 11 amino acids long. Germline values: CDR1 LNHNV, CDR2 YYDKDF (reference sequence). V was clipped by 5 bases and J by 0 bases, with 1 base between them. Supplemented by reference TRBV15 and TRBJ2-5, the full variable domain reads DAMVIQNPRYQVTQFGKPVTLSCSQTLNHNVMYWYQQKSSQAPKLLFHYYDKDFNNEADTPDNFQSRRPNTSFCFLDIRSPGLGDTAMYLCATSDQETQYFGPGTRLLVL.

The rearrangement links TRBV25-1 to TRBJ2-5, with D perhaps TRBD1 or TRBD2 (6 bases each). V was trimmed by 0 bases and J by 1 base, leaving 18 bases between them. This CDR3 is built from 18 residues. Germline V gene sequence: CDR1 MGHDK, CDR2 SYGVNS. For the CDR3, the DNA is TGTGCCAGCAGTGAATATTTCGGGGGCGGGTATACCCAAGAGACCCAGTACTTC. Translated, it gives CASSEYFGGGYTQETQYF.

The chain uses TRBV11-2 and TRBJ2-5; 8 bases agree with TRBD2. J was trimmed by 5 bases and V by 3 bases; bases with no gene match: 14. The CDR3 runs to 17 residues. From germline, CDR1 is SGHAT and CDR2 FQNNGV. The CDR3 DNA sequence: TGTGCCAGCAGCTTGGATGAGCGGGAGTTTTTGTACGAGACCCAGTACTTC. Translated: CASSLDEREFLYETQYF.

This chain uses TRBV6-5 with TRBJ2-5; TRBD1 aligns across 10 bases. V was clipped by 6 bases and J by 5 bases; unmatched bases: 9. CDR1 is MNHEY and CDR2 is SVGAGI in the germline V gene. The CDR3 length is 15 residues. CDR3 DNA sequence: TGTGCCAGCAGCCATCCCGGGACAGGGGCGGAGACCCAGTACTTC. It specifies CASSHPGTGAETQYF.